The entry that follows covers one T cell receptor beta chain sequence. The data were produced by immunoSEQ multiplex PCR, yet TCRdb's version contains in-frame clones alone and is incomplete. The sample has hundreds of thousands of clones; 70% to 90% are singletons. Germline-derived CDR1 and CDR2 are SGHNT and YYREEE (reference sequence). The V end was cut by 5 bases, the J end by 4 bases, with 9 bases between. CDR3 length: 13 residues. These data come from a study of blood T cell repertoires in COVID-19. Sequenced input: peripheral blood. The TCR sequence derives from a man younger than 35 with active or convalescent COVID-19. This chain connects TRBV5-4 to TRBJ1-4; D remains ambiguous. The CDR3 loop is CASSNTVNEKLFF. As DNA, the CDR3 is TGTGCCAGCAGTAACACAGTTAATGAAAAACTGTTTTTT.